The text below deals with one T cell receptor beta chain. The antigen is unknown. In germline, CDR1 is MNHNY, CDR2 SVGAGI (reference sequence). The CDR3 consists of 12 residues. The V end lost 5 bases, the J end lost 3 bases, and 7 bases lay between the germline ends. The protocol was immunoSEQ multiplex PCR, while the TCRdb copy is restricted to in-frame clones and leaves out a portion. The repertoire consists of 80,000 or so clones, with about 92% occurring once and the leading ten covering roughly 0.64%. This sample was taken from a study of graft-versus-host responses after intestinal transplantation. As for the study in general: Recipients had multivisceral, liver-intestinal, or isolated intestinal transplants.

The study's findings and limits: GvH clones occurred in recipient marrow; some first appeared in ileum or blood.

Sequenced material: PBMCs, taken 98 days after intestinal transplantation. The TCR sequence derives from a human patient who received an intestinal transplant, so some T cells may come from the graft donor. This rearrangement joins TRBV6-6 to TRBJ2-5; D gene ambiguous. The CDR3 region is CASSGIEETQYF. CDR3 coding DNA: TGTGCCAGCAGTGGGATAGAAGAGACCCAGTACTTC.